Reported below is one TCR beta chain. This record comes from a study of CXCR3-negative and CXCR3-positive naive CD8 T cells. The CDR3 loop spans 11 amino acids. The germline V gene has CDR1 LNHNV and CDR2 YYDKDF (reference sequence). The TRB cDNA libraries were prepared by 5' RACE with UMI labels. TCRdb re-analyzed the 5' RACE reads; it lists each CDR3 protein once, without DNA. The repertoire table contains tens of thousands of distinct CDR3 sequences. This chain links TRBV15 with TRBJ2-5. The source is a human donor in good health. Some clones in this sample may be carry-over from other donors' samples. Input material: naive CXCR3- CD8+ T cells from blood. Described subset: CD45RO-CCR7+CD27+CD95- naive CD8+ T cells lacking CXCR3 (TNR3-). The CDR3 sequence is CATSRGETQYF.